One and the same sample provided the 24 T cell receptor beta chains below, sequenced in a study of CD8 T cells in ankylosing spondylitis. One entry per CDR3 protein results from TCRdb running MiXCR on the 5' RACE reads. The sample carries roughly 150,000 distinct CDR3 sequences, about 7% recorded once. Sequencing was carried out using blood, either unsorted or a sorted T cell fraction (not recorded which). These receptors all stem from a female donor with ankylosing spondylitis or in good health (not recorded which).

DNA of the CDR3: TGTGCCAGCGGGACTAGCGGGGGGACGTACAATGAGCAGTTCTTC. Translated: CASGTSGGTYNEQFF. The chain recombines TRBV12-3 or TRBV12-4 with TRBJ2-1; TRBD2 matches at 15 bases. The CDR3 sequence is 15 residues long. V dropped 8 bases and J dropped 4; count of bases not matched to a gene: 3.

The table lists this clonotype with a few counts. The chain employs TRBV20-1 and TRBJ1-1; D gene uncertain. Trimming removed 3 bases at V and 5 bases at J, with 10 bases between. The CDR3 loop spans 12 amino acids. Germline-derived CDR1 and CDR2 are DFQATT and SNEGSKA (reference sequence). The CDR3 sequence is CSASPRGTEAFF. Written as DNA, the CDR3 is TGCAGTGCTAGCCCCCGTGGGACTGAAGCTTTCTTT.

In the case of this clonotype: Given a much more abundant clone one base away, this may be a read error. The CDR3 does not end in the conserved phenylalanine or tryptophan, so this is likely a read error. This chain connects TRBV4-1 to TRBJ2-1, with TRBD2 identical over 11 bases. The CDR3 is 14 amino acids. CDR1 MGHRA and CDR2 YSYEKL come from the germline V gene. V lost 7 bases to trimming and J lost 9 bases; unmatched junction nucleotides: 8. CDR3 region: CASTTSGGNSEQFI. CDR3 nucleotides: TGCGCCAGCACTACTAGCGGGGGTAATAGTGAGCAGTTCATC.

This clonotype was detected many times. This sequence joins TRBV27 and TRBJ1-2, with 10 bases that match TRBD1. Per the germline V gene, CDR1 is MNHEY and CDR2 is SMNVEV (reference sequence). After removal of 6 bases from V and 3 bases from J, the junction contained 4 bases not matched to a gene. The CDR3 has 14 residues. CDR3 sequence reads: CASRGQGTYYGYTF. The CDR3 DNA sequence: TGTGCCAGCAGGGGACAGGGGACATACTATGGCTACACCTTC.

This clonotype was seen ten or more times. This rearrangement joins TRBV5-4 to TRBJ2-5; D is ambiguous. V lost 4 bases to trimming and J lost 5 bases, with 6 bases between them. CDR3 size: 11 residues. In germline, CDR1 is SGHNT, CDR2 YYREEE (reference sequence). The CDR3 reads CASSKRETQYF. The CDR3 DNA is TGTGCCAGCAGCAAAAGGGAGACCCAGTACTTC.

In its sample, this clonotype was seen many times. The chain combines TRBV28 with TRBJ1-6; 11 nucleotides agree with TRBD1. Germline CDR1 MDHEN, CDR2 SYDVKM. The V and J ends lost 2 bases and 7 bases, in that order; junction bases with no gene match: 1. This CDR3 region has 15 residues. CDR3 sequence reads: CASSLGDRGNSPLHF. The DNA for the CDR3 is TGTGCCAGCAGTTTAGGGGACAGGGGGAATTCACCCCTCCACTTT.

This clonotype has at least ten counts. The CDR3 nucleotides read TGTGCCTGGGGATTAGCAGTCACAGATACGCAGTATTTT. This sequence encodes CAWGLAVTDTQYF. This chain uses TRBV30 with TRBJ2-3; D gene uncertain. Germline loops: CDR1 GTSNPN, CDR2 SVGIG (reference sequence). This CDR3 is 13 amino acids long. The V gene lost 5 bases and the J gene lost 2 bases, with 11 bases spanning the gap.

This clonotype came up many times. The J gene is TRBJ1-1, the V gene TRBV5-1; D is unclear. The CDR3 is 14 residues long. Trimming took off 4 bases at V and 3 bases at J, with 13 bases between the two ends. Germline V gives CDR1 SGHRS, CDR2 YFSETQ. The DNA for the CDR3 is TGCGCCAGCAGCAAGAGACGTGGAGACACTGAAGCTTTCTTT. It specifies CASSKRRGDTEAFF.

This clonotype appeared many times. This rearrangement joins TRBV4-3 to TRBJ2-2, with a weak D call TRBD2 (6 bases). Between the trimmed V and J ends, which lost 2 bases and 4 bases, there was a span of 20 bases. The CDR3 runs 18 residues. Germline-derived CDR1 and CDR2 are LGHNA and YSLEER. For the CDR3, the DNA is TGCGCCAGCAGCCAAATCTCTTTCGGGGGATATGGCACCGGGGAGCTGTTTTTT. It codes for CASSQISFGGYGTGELFF.

Many counts were recorded for this clonotype. This chain joins TRBV15 and TRBJ2-1, with a tentative D call TRBD2 (5 bases). The CDR3 totals 15 residues. Germline CDR1 reads LNHNV; CDR2 reads YYDKDF (reference sequence). The V gene lost 0 bases and the J gene lost 2 bases, with 8 bases spanning the gap. CDR3 sequence reads: CATSRDTGTYNEQFF. As DNA, the CDR3 is TGTGCCACCAGCAGAGATACGGGGACCTACAATGAGCAGTTCTTC.

In its sample, this clonotype was seen many times. The rearrangement links TRBV29-1 to TRBJ2-4; TRBD1 matches 10 bases. Germline CDR1 reads SQVTM; CDR2 reads ANQGSEA. This CDR3 has 14 residues. The junction had 0 bases not matched to a gene; V was cut back by 1 base and J by 3 bases. CDR3 protein: CSVEGTGGKNIQYF. The DNA for the CDR3 is TGCAGCGTTGAAGGGACAGGGGGCAAAAACATTCAGTACTTC.

This clonotype showed up many times. The V gene is TRBV12-3 or TRBV12-4, the J gene TRBJ2-3; no definite D call. The CDR3 covers 14 residues. Trimming left V 1 base short and J 6 bases short, with 11 bases between. The CDR3, as DNA: TGTGCCAGCAGTTTAGGCCCGCGTGGGGATACGCAGTATTTT. Its translation is CASSLGPRGDTQYF.

This clonotype showed up many times. The chain is built from TRBV4-2 and TRBJ2-3; the D gene is possibly TRBD2 (5 bases). CDR3 length equals 15 residues. The V end was cut by 2 bases, the J end by 2 bases, with 11 bases between. Germline lookup yields CDR1 LGHNA and CDR2 YNFKEQ. The DNA for the CDR3 is TGTGCCAGCAGCCAACTTGGACTTCTCACAGATACGCAGTATTTT. It is translated as CASSQLGLLTDTQYF.

This clonotype came up many times. The rearrangement uses TRBV5-1 and TRBJ1-3; no definite D call. Trimming left V 0 bases short and J 0 bases short, with 10 bases between. Germline lookup yields CDR1 SGHRS and CDR2 YFSETQ. This CDR3 is 16 amino acids long. CDR3 residues: CASSLAPASSGNTIYF. The CDR3 DNA sequence: TGCGCCAGCAGCTTGGCACCCGCGAGCTCTGGAAACACCATATATTTT.

Many counts were recorded for this clonotype. The CDR3 here is CASSLGERGSPLHF. The CDR3 nucleotides are TGTGCCAGCAGTTTAGGGGAACGCGGTTCACCCCTCCACTTT. The V and J genes are TRBV12-3 or TRBV12-4 and TRBJ1-6; no definite D call. The CDR3 extends over 14 amino acids. V lost 1 base to trimming and J lost 9 bases, with 10 bases between them.

This clonotype was seen ten or more times. This chain connects TRBV20-1 to TRBJ2-3; 12 bases fit TRBD2. The germline V gene has CDR1 DFQATT and CDR2 SNEGSKA (reference sequence). Losses at the gene ends were 5 bases for V and 4 bases for J; bases not matched to a gene: 19. The CDR3 extends over 19 amino acids. The CDR3: CSALTLRLAGETGADTQYF. CDR3 coding DNA: TGCAGTGCTCTCACGCTCCGACTAGCGGGGGAAACCGGGGCAGATACGCAGTATTTT.

The rearrangement joins TRBV7-9 to TRBJ1-3; D is perhaps TRBD1 (5 bases). Germline CDR1 reads SEHNR; CDR2 reads FQNEAQ (reference sequence). The V end lost 0 bases, the J end lost 4 bases, and 10 bases lay between the germline ends. The CDR3 extends over 15 amino acids. CDR3: CASSLAAGPGNTIYF. In DNA form, the CDR3 reads TGTGCCAGCAGCTTAGCTGCAGGGCCCGGAAACACCATATATTTT.

There are many counts of this clonotype. The V call is TRBV2, the J call TRBJ1-5, with D tentatively TRBD1 (5 bases). Germline V CDR1 and CDR2: SNHLY, FYNNEI. This CDR3 has 14 residues. V shed 4 bases and J shed 7 bases, with 14 bases lying between them. The CDR3, as DNA: TGTGCCAGCAGTGGTATAGGGACGGGCCAGCCCCAGCATTTT. Translation gives CASSGIGTGQPQHF.

This clonotype was seen ten or more times. The rearrangement links TRBV6-5 to TRBJ2-7; TRBD1 or TRBD2 may be the D gene (5 bases each). This CDR3 has 12 residues. V was cut by 8 bases and J by 3 bases, with 11 bases left in between. Germline CDR1 and CDR2: MNHEY and SVGAGI. The CDR3 bases are TGTGCCAGCGGGACGATTTTCTACGAGCAGTACTTC. Its protein product is CASGTIFYEQYF.

This clonotype has at least ten counts. The V gene is TRBV28, the J gene TRBJ2-3, with unresolved D. The CDR3 extends over 17 amino acids. Per germline, CDR1 MDHEN and CDR2 SYDVKM. Deletions cut 4 bases from V and 6 bases from J, with 23 bases between. CDR3 sequence: CASSSPSRVSSSDTQYF. The CDR3 coding sequence is TGTGCCAGCAGTTCCCCATCCCGGGTCAGTTCATCGGATACGCAGTATTTT.

This clonotype was seen many times. V usage is TRBV6-1 and J usage is TRBJ2-5, with D uncertain. V lost 1 base and J 3 bases, leaving 21 bases between the germline ends. The CDR3 sequence is 18 residues long. The V gene's germline CDR1 is MNHNS and CDR2 SASEGT. CDR3 protein: CASSEGVWAERRKETQYF. For the CDR3, the DNA is TGTGCCAGCAGTGAAGGAGTTTGGGCGGAAAGACGAAAAGAGACCCAGTACTTC.

This clonotype was detected ten times or more. The CDR3: CASSLWGGGSYNEQFF. CDR3 sequence (DNA): TGTGCCAGCAGTCTTTGGGGCGGGGGGTCCTACAATGAGCAGTTCTTC. This chain connects TRBV12-3 or TRBV12-4 to TRBJ2-1; 8 positions match TRBD2. This CDR3 is 16 amino acids long. V trimming: 5 bases; J trimming: 1 base; junction bases outside the gene matches: 7.

This clonotype was recorded at least ten times. Written as DNA, the CDR3 is TGTGCCAGCAGCCCCCGGGCAGGCCCAGATACGCAGTATTTT. As protein: CASSPRAGPDTQYF. The J gene is TRBJ2-3, the V gene TRBV3-1; D not certain. The CDR3 has 14 amino acids. V lost 4 bases to trimming and J lost 4 bases, with 12 bases between them. Germline CDR1 reads LGHDT; CDR2 reads YNNKEL (reference sequence).

Notes on this clonotype: Possible read error: a much larger clone is one base away. This chain uses TRBV4-2 with TRBJ2-5; D possibly corresponds to TRBD2 (5 bases). Germline assignment: CDR1 LGHNA and CDR2 YNFKEQ. CDR3 size: 15 residues. Written as DNA, the CDR3 is TGTGCCAGCAGCCAAGACCGGGGTTCCCGAGAGACCCAGCACTTC. Translating gives CASSQDRGSRETQHF.